The 25 T cell receptor beta chains below come from one sample, sequenced in a study of cytomegalovirus exposure and HLA in healthy donors. The PCR contained 60 Vbeta and 13 Jbeta primers. The repertoire was sequenced with immunoSEQ multiplex PCR; TCRdb's copy has only in-frame clones and lacks some. Among about 97,000 clones, approximately 85% were seen once, and the ten largest hold around 3.6%. Sequenced: PBMCs. These receptors all come from a man between 25 and 39 years old in good health and CMV-seronegative.

The V and J genes are TRBV6-1 and TRBJ1-1, with D unclear. This CDR3 is 13 amino acids long. V was clipped by 8 bases and J by 3 bases, with 13 bases between them. The V gene's germline CDR1 is MNHNS and CDR2 SASEGT. CDR3 amino acids: CASHWAGHTEAFF. CDR3 sequence (DNA): TGTGCCAGCCATTGGGCGGGTCACACTGAAGCTTTCTTT.

This clone appeared a few times. The V and J genes are TRBV28 and TRBJ2-6; TRBD1 matches 7 bases. Unmatched junction bases numbered 13, after V lost 5 bases and J lost 0 bases. The CDR3 runs 19 residues. The V gene's germline CDR1 is MDHEN and CDR2 SYDVKM. In DNA, the CDR3 is TGTGCCAGCAGTCCTGGGTGGACAGGACTCTACTCTGGGGCCAACGTCCTGACTTTC. Translating gives CASSPGWTGLYSGANVLTF.

CDR3 DNA: TGTGCCAGCAGCCAAGATACGGGGGGGAACTACGAGCAGTACTTC. This encodes CASSQDTGGNYEQYF. The chain employs TRBV4-2 and TRBJ2-7; 8 positions match TRBD2. The J segment lost 3 bases and the V segment lost 0 bases, leaving 4 bases of the junction unmatched. CDR3 length: 15 residues. The germline V gene has CDR1 LGHNA and CDR2 YNFKEQ.

The chain uses TRBV14 and TRBJ2-7, with TRBD1 matching 8 bases. Germline V gene sequence: CDR1 SGHDN, CDR2 FVKESK. This CDR3 spans 14 amino acids. Trimming took 1 base from V and 2 from J; bases not matched to a gene: 1. The CDR3 loop is CASSQGQGTYEQYF. CDR3 in DNA: TGTGCCAGCAGCCAAGGACAGGGGACCTACGAGCAGTACTTC.

CDR3 DNA: TGTGCCAGCAGTTTCTGGGACAGGGGTTCCTACGAGCAGTACTTC. Translating gives CASSFWDRGSYEQYF. The V gene is TRBV27, the J gene TRBJ2-7; TRBD1 agrees at 10 bases. Per germline, CDR1 MNHEY and CDR2 SMNVEV (reference sequence). J lost 1 base, V lost 3 bases, and 3 bases had no gene match. The CDR3 is 15 residues long.

This chain joins TRBV10-1 and TRBJ1-6; D is possibly TRBD1 (6 bases). Germline loops: CDR1 WNHNN, CDR2 SYGVQD (reference sequence). The CDR3 is 16 residues long. Trimming took off 3 bases at V and 6 bases at J, with 15 bases between the two ends. The CDR3 region has the DNA TGCGCCAGCAGTGAACGCAGGGGAACGTTTAATTCACCCCTCCACTTT. Protein sequence: CASSERRGTFNSPLHF.

V gene TRBV11-2 combines with J gene TRBJ2-5; D is ambiguous. This CDR3 has 15 residues. The V gene's germline CDR1 is SGHAT and CDR2 FQNNGV. V lost 2 bases and J lost 1, with 11 bases in between. The CDR3 DNA reads TGTGCCAGCAGCTTATCGCTATCCTCCCAAGAGACCCAGTACTTC. Protein sequence: CASSLSLSSQETQYF.

The rearrangement uses TRBV6-5 and TRBJ2-5; 9 bases are shared with TRBD2. Losses at the gene ends were 10 bases for V and 8 bases for J; bases not matched to a gene: 14. The CDR3 has 14 residues. Germline CDR1 and CDR2: MNHEY and SVGAGI. CDR3 DNA: TGTGCCACCTTCGATCTAGCGGGACACGGAACCCAGTACTTC. This encodes CATFDLAGHGTQYF.

This chain connects TRBV29-1 to TRBJ1-2, with D uncertain. The CDR3 length is 11 residues. V was clipped by 5 bases and J by 2 bases, with 6 bases between them. The V gene's germline CDR1 is SQVTM and CDR2 ANQGSEA. The CDR3 nucleotides are TGCAGCGTTCAACAGAACTATGGCTACACCTTC. Translation: CSVQQNYGYTF.

The genes are TRBV5-6 and TRBJ2-2; 7 bases fit TRBD2. CDR3 length: 16 residues. Germline CDR1 reads SGHDT; CDR2 reads YYEEEE. The V segment lost 0 bases and the J segment 6 bases; nucleotides outside the gene matches: 8. CDR3 nucleotides: TGTGCCAGCAGCTTGGGGTCGGGAGGAGGGTCCGGGGAGCTGTTTTTT. Protein product: CASSLGSGGGSGELFF.

The chain links TRBV30 to TRBJ1-5; D gene uncertain. The CDR3 sequence is 13 residues long. V shed 1 base and J shed 7 bases, with 11 bases lying between them. Per germline, CDR1 GTSNPN and CDR2 SVGIG (reference sequence). Here the CDR3 reads CAWSEDSRQPQHF. The CDR3, as DNA: TGTGCCTGGAGTGAGGACTCACGGCAGCCCCAGCATTTT.

This clone occurred once. The V gene is TRBV4-1, the J gene TRBJ2-1; D is possibly TRBD1 (6 bases). CDR1 is MGHRA, CDR2 YSYEKL, per germline. The CDR3 is made up of 15 amino acids. Trimming took off 2 bases at V and 2 bases at J, with 10 bases between the two ends. This CDR3 is CASSQRTGTYNEQFF. The CDR3 region has the DNA TGCGCCAGCAGCCAACGTACAGGGACCTACAATGAGCAGTTCTTC.

V and J are TRBV5-5 and TRBJ2-3; 7 positions agree with TRBD1. The junction had 15 bases not matched to a gene; V was cut back by 5 bases and J by 0 bases. CDR3 length: 18 amino acids. The germline V gene encodes CDR1 SGHKS and CDR2 YYEKEE (reference sequence). The CDR3 DNA is TGTGCCAGCAGGCCGGGACAGTTCCTTCTCGACAGCACAGATACGCAGTATTTT. Encoded protein: CASRPGQFLLDSTDTQYF.

The chain carries TRBV28 and TRBJ2-2; possible D gene TRBD2, 5 bases. This CDR3 spans 16 amino acids. CDR1 is MDHEN and CDR2 is SYDVKM in the germline V gene. V was pared by 6 bases and J by 2 bases, with 16 bases between. CDR3 sequence (DNA): TGTGCCAGCAGAAGAAAATCAGCGGAAAACACCGGGGAGCTGTTTTTT. Protein product: CASRRKSAENTGELFF.

The chain links TRBV7-2 to TRBJ1-2; tentatively, D is TRBD1 (5 bases). V was pared by 4 bases and J by 8 bases, with 17 bases between. CDR3 length equals 14 residues. CDR1 is SGHTA and CDR2 is FQGNSA in the germline V gene. DNA for the CDR3: TGTGCCAGCAGCTCAATCCCAGGGTTAAAGGGCTACACCTTC. Translated, it gives CASSSIPGLKGYTF.

The gene calls are TRBV5-1 and TRBJ2-7; 9 positions agree with TRBD1. The V gene end was trimmed by 8 bases and the J gene end by 1 base; junction bases not matched to a gene: 4. Germline CDR1 SGHRS, CDR2 YFSETQ. The CDR3 length is 13 residues. The DNA of the CDR3 is TGCGCCAGGGCCGGGACAGGGTCCTACGAGCAGTACTTC. It specifies CARAGTGSYEQYF.

The chain carries TRBV6-5 and TRBJ2-3; TRBD1 matches 7 bases. V was pared by 2 bases and J by 4 bases, with 3 bases of the junction left unmatched. Germline CDR1 is MNHEY and CDR2 is SVGAGI. CDR3 length: 14 residues. In DNA form, the CDR3 reads TGTGCCAGCAGTTACAGGGACAGATCAGATACGCAGTATTTT. It specifies CASSYRDRSDTQYF.

The CDR3 spells CASSQGQRGETQYF. CDR3 nucleotide sequence: TGCGCCAGCAGCCAAGGTCAGAGGGGGGAGACCCAGTACTTC. V gene TRBV4-1 combines with J gene TRBJ2-5, with D possibly being TRBD1 (6 bases). Germline CDR1 is MGHRA and CDR2 is YSYEKL. The V gene lost 1 base and the J gene lost 5 bases, with 11 bases spanning the gap. There are 14 residues in the CDR3.

The genes are TRBV30 and TRBJ2-2, with 10 bases identical to TRBD2. The CDR3 totals 15 residues. V lost 4 bases and J lost 3; bases outside the gene matches: 5. Per germline, CDR1 GTSNPN and CDR2 SVGIG (reference sequence). The CDR3 bases are TGTGCCTGGATTGGACTAGCGGCCGACACCGGGGAGCTGTTTTTT. Protein: CAWIGLAADTGELFF.

The V and J genes are TRBV7-2 and TRBJ2-2; D is undetermined. The CDR3 has 12 residues. Trimming stripped 2 bases from V and 5 bases from J, with 3 bases between. Germline CDR1 is SGHTA and CDR2 is FQGNSA. For the CDR3, the DNA is TGTGCCAGCAGCTTAATAACCGGGGAGCTGTTTTTT. This codes for CASSLITGELFF.

V gene TRBV25-1 combines with J gene TRBJ2-1; TRBD1 agrees at 10 bases. The CDR3 has 14 amino acids. After removal of 4 bases from V and 8 bases from J, the junction contained 5 bases not matched to a gene. Germline lookup yields CDR1 MGHDK and CDR2 SYGVNS. DNA for the CDR3: TGTGCCAGCAGTGTCCGACAGGGGGCCCATGAGCAGTTCTTC. Its protein product is CASSVRQGAHEQFF.

The chain has TRBV15 and TRBJ1-5; 7 nucleotides agree with TRBD1. The V segment lost 0 bases and the J segment 4 bases; nucleotides outside the gene matches: 3. Germline V lookup: CDR1 LNHNV, CDR2 YYDKDF (reference sequence). This CDR3 contains 15 residues. In DNA form, the CDR3 reads TGTGCCACCAGCAGAGATGACAGGGTTAATCAGCCCCAGCATTTT. It specifies CATSRDDRVNQPQHF.

The chain uses TRBV27 and TRBJ2-7; no definite D call. The V gene lost 5 bases and the J gene lost 6 bases, with 11 bases spanning the gap. The CDR3 has 12 amino acids. In germline, CDR1 is MNHEY, CDR2 SMNVEV (reference sequence). CDR3 region: CASSPGGSEQYF. DNA for the CDR3: TGTGCCAGCAGTCCCGGCGGCAGCGAGCAGTACTTC.

The V gene is TRBV12-5, the J gene TRBJ2-2; D possibly corresponds to TRBD2 (5 bases). The CDR3 is 14 amino acids. Germline CDR1 is LGHNT and CDR2 is FRNRAP. The V end lost 3 bases, the J end lost 4 bases, and 9 bases lay between the germline ends. The DNA of the CDR3 is TGTGCTAGTGGTTTCTTCGGGGTCACCGGGGAGCTGTTTTTT. Protein product: CASGFFGVTGELFF.

The rearrangement uses TRBV6-1 and TRBJ1-4, with unresolved D. The V gene lost 8 bases and the J gene lost 1 base, with 8 bases spanning the gap. Germline V gene sequence: CDR1 MNHNS, CDR2 SASEGT. The CDR3 loop spans 13 amino acids. DNA of the CDR3: TGTGCCAGCCTCCCCGGAACTAATGAAAAACTGTTTTTT. Residues: CASLPGTNEKLFF.